A single sample gave rise to the 20 T cell receptor beta chains below, sequenced in a study of cytomegalovirus exposure and HLA in healthy donors. This PCR relied on a set of 60 Vbeta primers and 13 Jbeta primers. TCRdb's copy holds only in-frame clones and misses some; the assay was immunoSEQ multiplex PCR. Of over 85,000 clones in the sample, 81% were seen once. Input material: PBMCs. Source of these receptors: a man in his forties in good health and CMV-seropositive.

This clone appeared once. The gene calls are TRBV9 and TRBJ1-2; D gene unclear. Germline loops: CDR1 SGDLS, CDR2 YYNGEE. CDR3 length equals 14 residues. V gave up 6 bases and J gave up 4 bases, with 16 bases separating them. The CDR3 DNA sequence: TGTGCCAGCACCCTAGAAGCGAGCTTCTATGGCTACACCTTC. Its translation is CASTLEASFYGYTF.

The V call is TRBV6-5, the J call TRBJ2-1, with 8 bases fitting TRBD2. Germline V gene lookup returns CDR1 MNHEY and CDR2 SVGAGI. The CDR3 sequence is 15 residues long. J was trimmed by 5 bases and V by 2 bases; bases with no gene match: 5. Here the CDR3 DNA reads TGTGCCAGCAGTTACCAGTCGGGGGGGGACAATGAGCAGTTCTTC. It specifies CASSYQSGGDNEQFF.

This clone was observed a few times. J is TRBJ2-7 and V is TRBV6-1; TRBD1 matches 9 bases. Looked up from germline, CDR1 is MNHNS and CDR2 is SASEGT. The CDR3 covers 15 residues. J gave up 3 bases and V 0 bases, and 3 bases lay outside the gene matches. The CDR3 sequence is CASSEADRGYYEQYF. CDR3 in DNA: TGTGCCAGCAGTGAAGCGGACAGGGGCTACTACGAGCAGTACTTC.

This clone was observed once. The same CDR3 is also encoded by other DNA sequences in this sample. This chain joins TRBV5-1 and TRBJ2-5; TRBD2 aligns across 10 bases. Germline V gives CDR1 SGHRS, CDR2 YFSETQ. The V and J ends lost 0 bases and 2 bases, in that order; junction bases with no gene match: 4. The CDR3 runs to 16 residues. Here the CDR3 reads CASSLAVAGGQETQYF. For the CDR3, the DNA is TGCGCCAGCAGCTTGGCAGTAGCGGGGGGTCAAGAGACCCAGTACTTC.

This clone appeared a single time. The chain recombines TRBV4-1 with TRBJ1-1, with D possibly being TRBD1 (5 bases). V was clipped by 1 base and J by 4 bases, with 13 bases between them. Germline V gene lookup returns CDR1 MGHRA and CDR2 YSYEKL. The CDR3 runs 15 residues. This CDR3 reads CASSQGGAGTTEAFF. In nucleotides, the CDR3 is TGCGCCAGCAGCCAAGGAGGTGCGGGGACCACTGAAGCTTTCTTT.

The chain joins TRBV19 to TRBJ2-1, with TRBD2 identical over 14 bases. Per the germline V gene, CDR1 is LNHDA and CDR2 is SQIVND (reference sequence). The CDR3 totals 16 residues. Losses at the gene ends were 4 bases for V and 7 bases for J; bases not matched to a gene: 6. For the CDR3, the DNA is TGTGCCAGTAGTACCCCGACTAGCGGGAGGGGTAATGAGCAGTTCTTC. As protein: CASSTPTSGRGNEQFF.

V and J are TRBV5-4 and TRBJ1-6; 9 positions match TRBD1. Trimming took 4 bases from V and 8 from J; bases not matched to a gene: 4. The CDR3 is 14 residues long. Germline CDR1 is SGHNT and CDR2 is YYREEE (reference sequence). This CDR3 is CASSLQGADSPLHF. DNA of the CDR3: TGTGCCAGCAGCCTACAGGGGGCGGATTCACCCCTCCACTTT.

CDR3 sequence reads: CATSGRDYYNEQFF. The CDR3 DNA reads TGTGCCACCAGCGGCCGGGACTATTACAATGAGCAGTTCTTC. This chain links TRBV15 with TRBJ2-1; TRBD2 agrees at 7 bases. The V segment lost 5 bases and the J segment 4 bases; nucleotides outside the gene matches: 5. The germline gives CDR1 LNHNV, CDR2 YYDKDF (reference sequence). There are 14 residues in the CDR3.

J is TRBJ2-5 and V is TRBV18; D unresolved. The CDR3 loop spans 13 amino acids. Germline CDR1 and CDR2: KGHSH and LQKENI. V lost 3 bases, J lost 2 bases, and 7 bases lay in between. The CDR3 bases are TGTGCCAGCTCACCGCGCCTTCAAGAGACCCAGTACTTC. Translated, it gives CASSPRLQETQYF.

The rearrangement joins TRBV6-6 to TRBJ1-4; 9 bases map to TRBD1. CDR3 size: 15 residues. Per germline, CDR1 MNHNY and CDR2 SVGAGI (reference sequence). V lost 4 bases to trimming and J lost 7 bases; unmatched junction nucleotides: 7. The DNA of the CDR3 is TGTGCCAGCAGTTTTACAGGGGGCTGGGTTGAAAAACTGTTTTTT. This codes for CASSFTGGWVEKLFF.

The chain couples TRBV19 to TRBJ2-7; D is undetermined. The CDR3 totals 12 residues. Germline V lookup: CDR1 LNHDA, CDR2 SQIVND (reference sequence). V was trimmed by 6 bases and J by 5 bases, leaving 11 bases between them. The CDR3 is CASSNRRDEQYF. The CDR3 DNA is TGTGCCAGTAGCAACCGCCGGGACGAGCAGTACTTC.

The table lists this clone with a count of one. The CDR3 loop is CASSLEVSGKGYGYTF. As DNA, the CDR3 is TGCGCCAGCAGCTTGGAGGTGTCAGGGAAGGGCTATGGCTACACCTTC. The V call is TRBV5-1, the J call TRBJ1-2; possible D gene TRBD1, 5 bases. CDR1 SGHRS and CDR2 YFSETQ come from the germline V gene. V was shortened by 0 bases and J by 4 bases, with 16 bases between the two germline ends. This CDR3 region has 16 residues. Together with reference TRBV5-1 and TRBJ1-2, the CDR3 gives the full variable domain: KAGVTQTPRYLIKTRGQQVTLSCSPISGHRSVSWYQQTPGQGLQFLFEYFSETQRNKGNFPGRFSGRQFSNSRSEMNVSTLELGDSALYLCASSLEVSGKGYGYTFGSGTRLTVV.

The chain employs TRBV19 and TRBJ2-5, with 11 bases lining up with TRBD2. There are 15 residues in the CDR3. Trimming took 11 bases from V and 3 from J; bases not matched to a gene: 11. Germline values: CDR1 LNHDA, CDR2 SQIVND (reference sequence). This CDR3 is CACSKGGLAEETQYF. In nucleotides, the CDR3 is TGTGCCTGCTCTAAGGGGGGACTAGCGGAAGAGACCCAGTACTTC.

V gene TRBV11-2 combines with J gene TRBJ2-5; D might be TRBD1 (7 bases). V lost 5 bases to trimming and J lost 5 bases, with 15 bases between them. The CDR3 runs 14 residues. Germline V lookup: CDR1 SGHAT, CDR2 FQNNGV. CDR3 sequence: CASSAGTAWETQYF. CDR3 coding DNA: TGTGCCAGCAGCGCGGGGACAGCCTGGGAGACCCAGTACTTC.

This clone was counted a single time. The identical CDR3 is also encoded by other nucleotide sequences in the sample. The J gene is TRBJ1-1, the V gene TRBV5-1; no clear D. CDR1 is SGHRS and CDR2 is YFSETQ in the germline V gene. V lost 4 bases and J lost 1, with 14 bases in between. CDR3 length: 15 amino acids. The CDR3 DNA reads TGCGCCAGCAGCAGAATAGGACGGGAGAACACTGAAGCTTTCTTT. Translated, it gives CASSRIGRENTEAFF. Full variable domain (missing parts from reference TRBV5-1 and TRBJ1-1): KAGVTQTPRYLIKTRGQQVTLSCSPISGHRSVSWYQQTPGQGLQFLFEYFSETQRNKGNFPGRFSGRQFSNSRSEMNVSTLELGDSALYLCASSRIGRENTEAFFGQGTRLTVV.

This chain uses TRBV5-1 with TRBJ2-1; 10 bases map to TRBD2. There are 16 residues in the CDR3. Per germline, CDR1 SGHRS and CDR2 YFSETQ. Trimming took 4 bases from V and 0 from J; bases not matched to a gene: 4. CDR3 sequence: CASSARTSGSYNEQFF. For the CDR3, the DNA is TGCGCCAGCAGCGCTCGGACTAGCGGCTCCTACAATGAGCAGTTCTTC.

The count of this clone is one. This rearrangement joins TRBV27 to TRBJ1-5; D is uncertain. CDR3 length: 13 residues. Germline CDR1 MNHEY, CDR2 SMNVEV (reference sequence). V was shortened by 11 bases and J by 4 bases, with 15 bases between the two germline ends. In DNA form, the CDR3 reads TGTGCCTGGCTGGGGAGACTGAATCAGCCCCAGCATTTT. Protein product: CAWLGRLNQPQHF.

J is TRBJ1-1 and V is TRBV29-1; TRBD1 might be the D (5 bases). Germline V CDR1 and CDR2: SQVTM, ANQGSEA. The CDR3 length is 13 residues. Trimming removed 6 bases from V and 4 bases from J, with 15 bases in between. As DNA, the CDR3 is TGCAGCGTGTTAAAAGGGGTGGGCACTGAAGCTTTCTTT. Residues: CSVLKGVGTEAFF.

V gene TRBV19 combines with J gene TRBJ2-1, with 10 bases fitting TRBD1. CDR3 length equals 12 residues. The J segment lost 12 bases and the V segment lost 10 bases, leaving 9 bases of the junction unmatched. The germline V gene has CDR1 LNHDA and CDR2 SQIVND (reference sequence). CDR3 nucleotides: TGTGCCACGGCCCGGGACAGGGGAGGGCAGTTCTTC. Translation gives CATARDRGGQFF.

The V and J genes are TRBV6-6 and TRBJ1-5; 8 nucleotides agree with TRBD1. CDR1 is MNHNY, CDR2 SVGAGI, per germline (reference sequence). This CDR3 spans 14 amino acids. The junction had 7 bases not matched to a gene; V was cut back by 10 bases and J by 2 bases. CDR3 sequence (DNA): TGTGCCATCTCCGGACAGGGCGGCAATCAGCCCCAGCATTTT. It is translated as CAISGQGGNQPQHF.